This T cell receptor beta chain emerged from a study of T-cell reconstitution after alpha-beta-depleted transplantation in children. Findings of the study overall: Reportedly, only several hundred clones from non-depleted graft cells drove alpha-beta T-cell counts at about two months. Hyperexpanded clones declined; after one year, newly produced T cells mostly supplied diversity.

This clonotype has a handful of counts. The antigen is unknown. Unique molecular identifiers were incorporated into the prepared TCRbeta library. TCRdb re-called the PCR reads with MiXCR, one entry per CDR3 protein. The top ten clones hold roughly two fifths of a sample with over 200,000 distinct CDR3 sequences, approximately 17% of them seen once. Per germline, CDR1 LGHDT and CDR2 YNNKEL (reference sequence). V was pared by 1 base and J by 0 bases, with 15 bases between. The CDR3 length is 17 residues. The sequence derives from a male patient aged 2-9 years who had a stem cell transplant for acute lymphoblastic leukemia, so the T cells may come from the graft donor. J is TRBJ2-5 and V is TRBV3-1; D is unresolved. Sample: PBMCs, mostly from graft donor cells, taken 360 days after TCRalphabeta/CD19-depleted stem cell transplant. The CDR3 DNA reads as TGTGCCAGCAGCCAAGGAAAAAACAGCCCGTACCAAGAGACCCAGTACTTC. This codes for CASSQGKNSPYQETQYF.